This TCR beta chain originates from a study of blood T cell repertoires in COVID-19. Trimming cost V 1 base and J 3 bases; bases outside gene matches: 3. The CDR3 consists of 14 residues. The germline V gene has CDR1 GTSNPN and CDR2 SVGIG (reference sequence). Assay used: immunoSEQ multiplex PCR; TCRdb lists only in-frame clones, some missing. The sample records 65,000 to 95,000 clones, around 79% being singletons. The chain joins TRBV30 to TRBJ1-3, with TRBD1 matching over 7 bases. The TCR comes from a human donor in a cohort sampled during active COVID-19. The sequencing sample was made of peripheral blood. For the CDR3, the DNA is TGTGCCTGGAGTGCGGGACAGCTTGGAAACACCATATATTTT. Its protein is CAWSAGQLGNTIYF.